This T cell receptor (beta chain) was obtained from a study of post-analysis software for immune sequencing data (dated by TCRdb to 2014 to 2015). Background on the whole study: Relapsing-remitting, secondary progressive and progressive-relapsing multiple sclerosis were recorded as disease courses, and subtype annotation was lacking for some patients. The patient repertoires were set against eleven to twelve previously published healthy control repertoires from donors whose ages ranged from roughly 6 to 27 years. A subset of samples was prepared in parallel using single-end sample barcoding, then pooled and co-amplified after Illumina adapter ligation.

The full study reports these points: Direct clustering with F measure showed strong co-clustering of samples prepared in the same batch, prompting a batch-effect correction. Significantly lower normalized Chao1 diversity was found in multiple sclerosis patients than in controls, suggesting substantial peripheral T-cell clonal expansion. The control group was slightly older than the multiple sclerosis patient group. Significantly higher frequencies in patients than in controls were found for five TRBV segments, including TRBV5-6, TRBV5-1 and TRBV20-1.

For this clonotype: It has no known antigen specificity. No much larger clonotype is one base removed from it; base qualities were not supplied.

Library preparation used PCR. Sequencing relied on an Illumina HiSeq 2500. To reduce PCR and sequencing biases, unique molecular identifiers were incorporated into the TCR beta cDNA libraries. Approximately 500,000 cDNA molecules were obtained per 1 to 10 million input T cells, so each molecule approximated one T cell. The same protocol used for the earlier healthy control dataset was applied to prepare and sequence the patient libraries. Samples belonging to the same batch were prepared together, multiplexed and sequenced on a shared HiSeq lane. The original methods were these. MIGEC was used to process the raw barcoded reads, and molecular identifier groups with only a single read were discarded before consensus assembly and CDR3 extraction. Clonotype tables were post-analysed with VDJtools, normalizing diversity by down-sampling all datasets to the smallest sample size. In repertoire overlap clustering, CDR3 amino acid sequences, but not nucleotide sequences, were matched to correct batch-related cross-sample contamination. The public reads were reprocessed in TCRdb via fastp at Q25 and MiXCR, keeping in-frame beta chains. Records with the same CDR3 protein are collapsed into one entry carrying the most frequent genes and DNA. The V and J calls were determined by TCRdb, not by the authors. The sample has about 430,000 distinct CDR3 sequences on record, more than 30% of them singletons. About 8% of the sample is in the top ten clones.

To demonstrate the VDJtools post-analysis software, TCR beta repertoires were profiled from the peripheral blood of some 12 young patients with multiple sclerosis. Multiple sclerosis patients were children and adolescents aged about 6 to 15 years. From a lookup of the germline V gene, CDR1 and CDR2 are SGHTA and FQGNSA. From its cysteine to its phenylalanine, the CDR3 spans 16 amino acids. The sequence is cut down to CDR3 DNA, 48 bases in frame from base 1. Unmatched junction bases come to 6, with V trimmed by 0 bases and J by 4 bases. The receptor chain draws on TRBV7-2 and TRBJ2-1; 7 central bases correspond to TRBD2. The sequence derives from a girl aged 2-15 years with multiple sclerosis. Sequencing was carried out using blood. The CDR3 sequence is CASSLALAAVYNEQFF. The nucleotides are TGTGCCAGCAGCTTAGCCCTAGCGGCTGTGTACAATGAGCAGTTCTTC.